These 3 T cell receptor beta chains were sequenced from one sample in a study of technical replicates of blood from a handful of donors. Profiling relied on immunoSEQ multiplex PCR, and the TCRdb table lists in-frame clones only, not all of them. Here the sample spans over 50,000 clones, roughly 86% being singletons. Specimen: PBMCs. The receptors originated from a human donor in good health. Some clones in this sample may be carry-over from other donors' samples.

Here the CDR3 reads CASSITGATNEKLFF. The CDR3 DNA is TGCGCCAGCAGCATAACAGGGGCCACTAATGAAAAACTGTTTTTT. The genes are TRBV5-1 and TRBJ1-4, with 7 nucleotides matching TRBD1. The CDR3 contains 15 residues. The V and J ends lost 4 bases and 2 bases, in that order; junction bases with no gene match: 5. Per germline, CDR1 SGHRS and CDR2 YFSETQ. Full variable domain (missing parts from reference TRBV5-1 and TRBJ1-4): KAGVTQTPRYLIKTRGQQVTLSCSPISGHRSVSWYQQTPGQGLQFLFEYFSETQRNKGNFPGRFSGRQFSNSRSEMNVSTLELGDSALYLCASSITGATNEKLFFGSGTQLSVL.

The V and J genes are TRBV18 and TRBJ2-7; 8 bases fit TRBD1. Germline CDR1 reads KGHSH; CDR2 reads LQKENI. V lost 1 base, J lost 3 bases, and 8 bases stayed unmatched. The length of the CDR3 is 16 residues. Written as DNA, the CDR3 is TGTGCCAGCTCACCACTCTCCGGGACAGGCCTCTACGAGCAGTACTTC. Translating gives CASSPLSGTGLYEQYF.

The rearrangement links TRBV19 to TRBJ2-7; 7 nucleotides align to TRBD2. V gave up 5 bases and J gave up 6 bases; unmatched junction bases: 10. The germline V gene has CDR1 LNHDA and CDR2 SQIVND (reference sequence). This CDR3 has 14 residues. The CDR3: CASSPREEASEQYF. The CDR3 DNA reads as TGTGCCAGTAGTCCCCGGGAGGAAGCGAGCGAGCAGTACTTC.